Listed below are T cell receptor beta chains from one sample, sequenced in a study of T cells in Graves' hyperthyroidism and ophthalmopathy. MiXCR, run by TCRdb on the multiplex PCR reads, gives a single entry per CDR3 protein. The sample holds a few hundred thousand distinct CDR3 sequences, roughly 13% seen once. Sequencing was carried out using blood. These receptors came from a woman aged 18-29 years with Graves' hyperthyroidism. Each CDR3 is given with its conserved first and last residue. The D gene is left open where the match is weak. The size entry is marked missing in some rows and otherwise reads once, few, many or a size class.

TRBV5-5	TRBJ1-6	NA	19	NA	TGTGCCAGCAGCCCACAACTCTTCATTTCGAGCTCCTATAATTCACCCCTCCACTTT	CASSPQLFISSSYNSPLHF
TRBV4-1	TRBJ2-7	few	15	NA	TGCGCCAGCAGCCAAACCCTAGCGTCCTCCTACGAGCAGTACTTC	CASSQTLASSYEQYF
TRBV28	TRBJ1-2	many	14	NA	TGTGCCAGCAGAGAGTGGGGGGCGTTGAGTGGCTACACCTTC	CASREWGALSGYTF
TRBV9	TRBJ1-1	many	15	NA	TGTGCCAGCAGCCCTCGGGGGCGCCTGAACACTGAAGCTTTCTTT	CASSPRGRLNTEAFF
TRBV30	TRBJ2-3	many	16	NA	TGTGCCTCCACCCCCCTCCGTGGCGGCTTCACAGATACGCAGTATTTT	CASTPLRGGFTDTQYF
TRBV11-1	TRBJ1-2	many	11	NA	TGTGCCAGCAGCTCCCAATATGGCTACACCTTC	CASSSQYGYTF
TRBV27	TRBJ1-1	NA	15	NA	TGTGCCAACAGTTCCCTCACAGGGTTAGATACTGAAGCTTTCTTT	CANSSLTGLDTEAFF
TRBV4-1	TRBJ2-5	NA	16	NA	TGCGCCAGCAGCCAAGGGGTTGCAGGACCCCGAGAGACCCAGTACTTC	CASSQGVAGPRETQYF
TRBV12-3/TRBV12-4	TRBJ1-5	many	19	TRBD1	TGTGCCAGCACTCAACGCCGCCCGGGACAGGCGATCCTTGATCAGCCCCAGCATTTT	CASTQRRPGQAILDQPQHF
TRBV18	TRBJ1-5	many	15	NA	TGTGCCAGCTCACCACCATCAGGTAGCAATCAGCCCCAGCATTTT	CASSPPSGSNQPQHF